Below, 17 T cell receptor beta chains from the same sample are listed, as sequenced in a study of cytomegalovirus exposure and HLA in healthy donors. The PCR employed 60 Vbeta primers together with 13 Jbeta primers. Sequencing used immunoSEQ multiplex PCR; TCRdb keeps in-frame clones, though not all of them. This repertoire shows over 150,000 clones, approximately 79% found once; its top ten account for 2.1%. Sequencing input: PBMCs. The source of these receptors is a man aged 35-49 years in good health and CMV-seronegative.

The chain has TRBV11-3 and TRBJ2-1; 8 bases are a match to TRBD1. Unmatched junction bases numbered 9, after V lost 5 bases and J lost 0 bases. CDR3 length: 17 amino acids. Germline values: CDR1 SGHNT, CDR2 YENEEA. The CDR3 DNA reads as TGTGCCAGCAGCCTGACCGGGACAGGAAGCTCCTACAATGAGCAGTTCTTC. It codes for CASSLTGTGSSYNEQFF. Full variable domain (rest looked up from reference TRBV11-3 and TRBJ2-1): EAGVVQSPRYKIIEKKQPVAFWCNPISGHNTLYWYLQNLGQGPELLIRYENEEAVDDSQLPKDRFSAERLKGVDSTLKIQPAELGDSAVYLCASSLTGTGSSYNEQFFGPGTRLTVL.

V usage is TRBV5-1 and J usage is TRBJ2-5, with D tentatively TRBD2 (6 bases). The J call is in doubt because the DNA end fits TRBJ2-7 better. This CDR3 region has 15 residues. Germline V lookup: CDR1 SGHRS, CDR2 YFSETQ. In DNA form, the CDR3 reads TGCGCCAGCAGCTTGACGGGGGATCCCTCCTACGAGCAGTACTTC. Translation: CASSLTGDPSYEQYF.

The V call is TRBV7-2, the J call TRBJ2-5; D is possibly TRBD2 (7 bases). The CDR3 has 17 residues. V lost 0 bases and J lost 1, with 15 bases in between. From germline, CDR1 is SGHTA and CDR2 FQGNSA. CDR3 region: CASSLATRGRGQETQYF. In nucleotides, the CDR3 is TGTGCCAGCAGCTTAGCTACGCGGGGGCGTGGCCAAGAGACCCAGTACTTC.

This rearrangement joins TRBV4-3 to TRBJ2-1, with 12 bases lining up with TRBD2. The CDR3 length is 17 residues. The ends lost 4 bases at V and 7 bases at J; junction bases unmatched: 11. Germline CDR1 LGHNA, CDR2 YSLEER. The CDR3 loop is CASSPPTGLAGLNEQFF. Written as DNA, the CDR3 is TGCGCCAGCAGCCCCCCGACCGGACTAGCGGGGTTAAATGAGCAGTTCTTC.

The chain combines TRBV6-5 with TRBJ1-4; D is possibly TRBD1 (5 bases). CDR3 length: 15 residues. Germline V CDR1 and CDR2: MNHEY, SVGAGI. V lost 5 bases and J 2 bases, leaving 12 bases between the germline ends. This CDR3 reads CASSQGHGTNEKLFF. Here the CDR3 DNA reads TGTGCCAGCAGTCAAGGACATGGCACTAATGAAAAACTGTTTTTT.

This sequence joins TRBV9 and TRBJ2-7; D is possibly TRBD2 (5 bases). The V and J ends lost 4 bases and 3 bases respectively, with 14 bases between them. Germline V gene sequence: CDR1 SGDLS, CDR2 YYNGEE. The CDR3 covers 14 residues. CDR3 sequence: CASSPETRGYEQYF. As DNA, the CDR3 is TGTGCCAGCAGCCCTGAGACTCGGGGCTACGAGCAGTACTTC.

The J gene is TRBJ2-6, the V gene TRBV28, with TRBD2 matching 11 bases. This CDR3 spans 20 amino acids. Germline V gene lookup returns CDR1 MDHEN and CDR2 SYDVKM. J gave up 0 bases and V 5 bases, and 12 bases lay outside the gene matches. CDR3 sequence reads: CASSPLTSGASASGANVLTF. The CDR3 nucleotides read TGTGCCAGCAGTCCCCTGACTAGCGGGGCCTCTGCCTCTGGGGCCAACGTCCTGACTTTC.

The chain joins TRBV30 to TRBJ1-6; possibly TRBD1 for D (6 bases). CDR1 is GTSNPN and CDR2 is SVGIG in the germline V gene (reference sequence). With 2 bases removed from V and 9 bases from J, the gap between germline ends came to 8 bases. The CDR3 loop spans 12 amino acids. In nucleotides, the CDR3 is TGTGCCTGGAGTCCACAGGGTTCACCCCTCCACTTT. It translates to CAWSPQGSPLHF.

The V gene is TRBV27, the J gene TRBJ2-7, with a weak D call TRBD2 (6 bases). The germline gives CDR1 MNHEY, CDR2 SMNVEV (reference sequence). V was cut by 8 bases and J by 1 base, with 15 bases left in between. CDR3 size: 14 residues. In DNA form, the CDR3 reads TGTGCCAGCCGAAGGCGGGAAATTTCCTACGAGCAGTACTTC. Amino acid sequence: CASRRREISYEQYF.

The rearrangement joins TRBV30 to TRBJ1-5; the match to TRBD1 covers 9 bases. The ends lost 2 bases at V and 0 bases at J; junction bases unmatched: 2. The CDR3 is 15 amino acids. In germline, CDR1 is GTSNPN, CDR2 SVGIG (reference sequence). CDR3 residues: CAWSRDRVSNQPQHF. The DNA for the CDR3 is TGTGCCTGGAGTCGGGACAGGGTTAGCAATCAGCCCCAGCATTTT.

The chain combines TRBV19 with TRBJ2-5; weak D call: TRBD1 (6 bases). Germline CDR1 reads LNHDA; CDR2 reads SQIVND (reference sequence). The CDR3 is 16 amino acids. V lost 5 bases and J 5 bases, leaving 21 bases between the germline ends. The CDR3 sequence is CASSSTGRGLWETQYF. The CDR3 DNA reads TGTGCCAGTAGTTCGACAGGCCGAGGGTTATGGGAGACCCAGTACTTC.

The chain has TRBV11-2 and TRBJ2-5; 10 nucleotides line up with TRBD1. The CDR3 is made up of 14 amino acids. The germline V gene encodes CDR1 SGHAT and CDR2 FQNNGV. Trimming at V came to 5 bases and at J to 5 bases, leaving 5 bases not matched to a gene. The CDR3 protein is CASSPTGGRETQYF. In nucleotides, the CDR3 is TGTGCCAGCAGCCCGACAGGGGGCAGGGAGACCCAGTACTTC.

CDR3 region: CASSEYGTGGSYEQYF. DNA for the CDR3: TGTGCCAGCAGTGAATACGGGACAGGGGGCTCTTACGAGCAGTACTTC. The J gene is TRBJ2-7, the V gene TRBV6-1, with 12 positions matching TRBD1. Germline CDR1 reads MNHNS; CDR2 reads SASEGT. The CDR3 totals 16 residues. V shed 2 bases and J 4 bases; nucleotides not matched to a gene: 6.

The V and J genes are TRBV19 and TRBJ1-1; TRBD1 might be the D (5 bases). Germline lookup yields CDR1 LNHDA and CDR2 SQIVND (reference sequence). Trimming removed 3 bases from V and 5 bases from J, with 16 bases in between. The CDR3 spans 15 residues. CDR3 amino acids: CASSITAGQGTEAFF. The DNA for the CDR3 is TGTGCCAGTAGTATCACCGCAGGACAAGGAACTGAAGCTTTCTTT.

This clone came up once. This chain connects TRBV27 to TRBJ2-1; 7 nucleotides line up with TRBD1. CDR3 size: 16 residues. The trim removed 6 bases at V and 0 bases at J, leaving 8 bases unmatched. Germline lookup yields CDR1 MNHEY and CDR2 SMNVEV (reference sequence). CDR3 region: CASSYAPGGSYNEQFF. In DNA form, the CDR3 reads TGTGCCAGCAGCTACGCCCCAGGGGGCTCCTACAATGAGCAGTTCTTC.

The CDR3 nucleotides read TGTGCCAGCAGCGTAGCTCTCTACCAGGCCTACAATGAGCAGTTCTTC. Residues: CASSVALYQAYNEQFF. The chain uses TRBV9 and TRBJ2-1; D is unclear. V shed 0 bases and J shed 2 bases, with 12 bases lying between them. The germline gives CDR1 SGDLS, CDR2 YYNGEE. The CDR3 runs 16 residues.

The chain combines TRBV5-1 with TRBJ2-3, with TRBD1 matching 12 bases. CDR1 is SGHRS and CDR2 is YFSETQ in the germline V gene. The CDR3 extends over 16 amino acids. V shed 0 bases, J shed 6 bases, and the junction held 5 bases outside the gene matches. CDR3 bases: TGCGCCAGCAGCTTGGTTGGGACAGGGGGCAAGGATACGCAGTATTTT. Amino acids: CASSLVGTGGKDTQYF.